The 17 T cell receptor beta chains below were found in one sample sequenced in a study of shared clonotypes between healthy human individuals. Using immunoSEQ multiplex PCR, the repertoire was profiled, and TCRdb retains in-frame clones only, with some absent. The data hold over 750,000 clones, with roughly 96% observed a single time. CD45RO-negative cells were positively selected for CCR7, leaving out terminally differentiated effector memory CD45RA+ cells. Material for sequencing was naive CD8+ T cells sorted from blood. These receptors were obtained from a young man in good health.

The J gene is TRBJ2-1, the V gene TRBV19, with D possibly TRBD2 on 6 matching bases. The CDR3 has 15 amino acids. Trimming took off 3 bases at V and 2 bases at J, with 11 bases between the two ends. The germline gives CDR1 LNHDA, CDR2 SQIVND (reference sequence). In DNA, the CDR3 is TGTGCCAGTAGTATTTTACCGGGAGCCTACAATGAGCAGTTCTTC. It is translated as CASSILPGAYNEQFF.

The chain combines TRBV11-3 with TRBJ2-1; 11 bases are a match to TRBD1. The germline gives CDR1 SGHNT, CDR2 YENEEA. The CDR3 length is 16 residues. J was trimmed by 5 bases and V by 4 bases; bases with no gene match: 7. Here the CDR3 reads CASSWGQGERDNEQFF. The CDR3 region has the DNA TGTGCCAGCAGCTGGGGACAGGGGGAACGGGACAATGAGCAGTTCTTC.

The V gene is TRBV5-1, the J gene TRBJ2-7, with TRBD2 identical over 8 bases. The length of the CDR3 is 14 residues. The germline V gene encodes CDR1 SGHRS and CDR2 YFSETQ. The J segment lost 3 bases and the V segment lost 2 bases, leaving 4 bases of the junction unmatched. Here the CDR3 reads CASSFGTRDYEQYF. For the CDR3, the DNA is TGCGCCAGCAGCTTTGGGACTAGGGACTACGAGCAGTACTTC.

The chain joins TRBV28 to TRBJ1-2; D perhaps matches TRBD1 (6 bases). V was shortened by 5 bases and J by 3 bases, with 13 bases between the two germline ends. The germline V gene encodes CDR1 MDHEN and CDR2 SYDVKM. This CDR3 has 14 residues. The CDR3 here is CASSPRDTDYGYTF. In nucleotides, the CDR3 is TGTGCCAGCAGTCCCCGGGACACCGACTATGGCTACACCTTC.

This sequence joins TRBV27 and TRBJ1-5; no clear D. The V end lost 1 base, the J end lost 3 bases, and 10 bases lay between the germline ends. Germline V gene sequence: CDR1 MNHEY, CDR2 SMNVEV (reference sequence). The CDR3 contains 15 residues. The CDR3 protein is CASSLFGSLNQPQHF. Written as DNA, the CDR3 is TGTGCCAGCAGTTTATTCGGCAGCCTCAATCAGCCCCAGCATTTT.

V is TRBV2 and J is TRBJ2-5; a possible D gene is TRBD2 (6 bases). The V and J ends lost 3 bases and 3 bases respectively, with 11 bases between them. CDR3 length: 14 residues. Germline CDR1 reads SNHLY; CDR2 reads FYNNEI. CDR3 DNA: TGTGCCAGCAGTGAGCCTAGCGTCGAAGAGACCCAGTACTTC. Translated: CASSEPSVEETQYF.

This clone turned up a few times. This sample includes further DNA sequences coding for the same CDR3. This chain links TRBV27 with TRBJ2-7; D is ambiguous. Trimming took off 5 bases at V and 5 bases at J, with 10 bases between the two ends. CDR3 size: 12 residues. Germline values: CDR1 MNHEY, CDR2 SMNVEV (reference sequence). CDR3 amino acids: CASSDLGDEQYF. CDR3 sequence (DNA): TGTGCCAGCAGTGATTTGGGTGACGAGCAGTACTTC.

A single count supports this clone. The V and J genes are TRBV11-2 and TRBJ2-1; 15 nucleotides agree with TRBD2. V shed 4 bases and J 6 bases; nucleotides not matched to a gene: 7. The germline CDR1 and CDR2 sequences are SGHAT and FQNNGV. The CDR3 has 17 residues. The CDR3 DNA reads TGTGCCAGCAGCTCGTCCCCGGGACTAGCGGGAGGCAATGAGCAGTTCTTC. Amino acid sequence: CASSSSPGLAGGNEQFF.

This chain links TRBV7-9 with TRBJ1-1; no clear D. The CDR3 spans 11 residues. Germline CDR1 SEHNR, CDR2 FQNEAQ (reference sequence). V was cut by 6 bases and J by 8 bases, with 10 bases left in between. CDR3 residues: CASSSGPEAFF. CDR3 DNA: TGTGCCAGCAGTTCCGGGCCAGAAGCTTTCTTT.

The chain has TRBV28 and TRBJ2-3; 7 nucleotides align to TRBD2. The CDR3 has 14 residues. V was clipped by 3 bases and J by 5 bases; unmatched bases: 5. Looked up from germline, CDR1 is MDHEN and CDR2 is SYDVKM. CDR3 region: CASSLRGRGDTQYF. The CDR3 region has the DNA TGTGCCAGCAGTTTGAGAGGGAGGGGAGATACGCAGTATTTT.

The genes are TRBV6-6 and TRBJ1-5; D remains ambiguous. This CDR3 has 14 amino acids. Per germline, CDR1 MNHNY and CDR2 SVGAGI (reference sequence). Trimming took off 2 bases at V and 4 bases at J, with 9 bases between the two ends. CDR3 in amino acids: CASSYAAENQPQHF. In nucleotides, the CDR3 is TGTGCCAGCAGTTACGCGGCAGAAAATCAGCCCCAGCATTTT.

CDR3 in DNA: TGTGCCAGCGGGCCCACAGATACGCAGTATTTT. Protein sequence: CASGPTDTQYF. V is TRBV6-5 and J is TRBJ2-3; D gene uncertain. In germline, CDR1 is MNHEY, CDR2 SVGAGI. V gave up 8 bases and J gave up 2 bases, with 5 bases separating them. The CDR3 is 11 amino acids.

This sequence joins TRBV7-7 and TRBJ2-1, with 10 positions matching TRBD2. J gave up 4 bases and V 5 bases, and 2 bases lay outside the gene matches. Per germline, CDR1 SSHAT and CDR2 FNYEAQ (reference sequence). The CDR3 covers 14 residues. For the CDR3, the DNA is TGTGCCAGCAGCCGGACTAGCGGATACAATGAGCAGTTCTTC. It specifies CASSRTSGYNEQFF.

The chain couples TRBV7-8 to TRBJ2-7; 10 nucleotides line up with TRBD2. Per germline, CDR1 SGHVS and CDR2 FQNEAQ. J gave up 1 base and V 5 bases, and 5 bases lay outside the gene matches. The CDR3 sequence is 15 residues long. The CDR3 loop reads CASSDVAGGSYEQYF. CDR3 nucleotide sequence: TGTGCCAGCAGCGATGTAGCGGGAGGTTCCTACGAGCAGTACTTC. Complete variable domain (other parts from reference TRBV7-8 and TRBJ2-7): GAGVSQSPRYKVAKRGQDVALRCDPISGHVSLFWYQQALGQGPEFLTYFQNEAQLDKSGLPSDRFFAERPEGSVSTLKIQRTQQEDSAVYLCASSDVAGGSYEQYFGPGTRLTVT.

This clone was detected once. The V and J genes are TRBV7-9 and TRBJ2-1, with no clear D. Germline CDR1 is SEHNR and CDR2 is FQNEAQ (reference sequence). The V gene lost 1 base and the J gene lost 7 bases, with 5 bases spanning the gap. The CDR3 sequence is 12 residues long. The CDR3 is CASSLVENEQFF. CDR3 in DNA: TGTGCCAGCAGCTTAGTGGAGAATGAGCAGTTCTTC.

The CDR3 DNA reads TGCGCCAGCAGCGAATCTGAGCGGAGGGGATTTTACGAGCAGTACTTC. Translation gives CASSESERRGFYEQYF. The chain employs TRBV4-1 and TRBJ2-7, with D possibly matching TRBD2 (6 bases). This CDR3 is 16 amino acids long. Germline V gene data show CDR1 as MGHRA and CDR2 as YSYEKL. V dropped 5 bases and J dropped 4 bases, with 21 bases sitting between them.

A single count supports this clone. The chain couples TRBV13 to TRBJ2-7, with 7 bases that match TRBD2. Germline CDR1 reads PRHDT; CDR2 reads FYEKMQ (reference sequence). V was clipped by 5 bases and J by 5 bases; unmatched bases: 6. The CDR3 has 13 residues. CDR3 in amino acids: CASSPSRGDEQYF. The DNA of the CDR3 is TGTGCCAGCAGCCCTAGTCGGGGGGACGAGCAGTACTTC. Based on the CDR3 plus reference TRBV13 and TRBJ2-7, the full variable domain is AAGVIQSPRHLIKEKRETATLKCYPIPRHDTVYWYQQGPGQDPQFLISFYEKMQSDKGSIPDRFSAQQFSDYHSELNMSSLELGDSALYFCASSPSRGDEQYFGPGTRLTVT.